Sequencing of this T cell receptor beta chain was carried out in a study of T cells in localized non-small cell lung cancer. Study findings and constraints: Across samples, adjacent lung featured a median roughly 50 of the top 100 tumor clones. It was uninvolved adjacent lung that showed the highest T cell clonality, exceeding tumor. Sequencing involved a lone tumor region, leaving heterogeneity possible.

CDR1 SGHNT and CDR2 YYREEE come from the germline V gene (reference sequence). Trimming took 2 bases from V and 4 from J; bases not matched to a gene: 11. The CDR3 runs to 17 residues. On this clone: What it binds is unknown.

Libraries were prepared by immunoSEQ multiplex PCR; TCRdb keeps only in-frame clonotypes and omits some of them. Of under 65,000 clones listed, 80% to 90% are singletons. The J gene is TRBJ2-5, the V gene TRBV5-4; 10 bases are a match to TRBD2. The origin of this receptor is a man aged 35 to 70 with stage I squamous cell lung carcinoma. The input for sequencing was peripheral blood, taken before any cancer treatment. CDR3 amino acids: CASSLRTTSGPPETQYF. CDR3 coding DNA: TGTGCCAGCAGCTTAAGGACGACTAGCGGGCCCCCAGAGACCCAGTACTTC. The whole variable domain, filled in from reference TRBV5-4 and TRBJ2-5, reads ETGVTQSPTHLIKTRGQQVTLRCSSQSGHNTVSWYQQALGQGPQFIFQYYREEENGRGNFPPRFSGLQFPNYSSELNVNALELDDSALYLCASSLRTTSGPPETQYFGPGTRLLVL.